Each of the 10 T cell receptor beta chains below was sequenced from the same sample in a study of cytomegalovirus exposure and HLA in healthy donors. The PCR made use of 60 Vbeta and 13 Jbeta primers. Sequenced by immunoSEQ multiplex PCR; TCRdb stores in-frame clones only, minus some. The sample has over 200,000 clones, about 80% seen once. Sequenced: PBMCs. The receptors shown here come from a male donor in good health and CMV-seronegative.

The CDR3 DNA is TGTGCCAGCAGCCACTGGGGGGAGGGCAGTGGGGGTGAGCAGTTCTTC. This gives the protein CASSHWGEGSGGEQFF. This chain connects TRBV14 to TRBJ2-1; 7 bases agree with TRBD2. Germline CDR1 SGHDN, CDR2 FVKESK. This CDR3 is built from 16 residues. The trim removed 3 bases at V and 9 bases at J, leaving 14 bases unmatched.

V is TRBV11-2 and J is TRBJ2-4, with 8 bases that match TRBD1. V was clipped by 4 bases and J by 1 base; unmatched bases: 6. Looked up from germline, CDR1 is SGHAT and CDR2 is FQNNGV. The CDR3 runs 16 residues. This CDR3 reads CASSSPGQEAKNIQYF. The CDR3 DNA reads TGTGCCAGCAGCTCGCCGGGACAGGAGGCCAAAAACATTCAGTACTTC.

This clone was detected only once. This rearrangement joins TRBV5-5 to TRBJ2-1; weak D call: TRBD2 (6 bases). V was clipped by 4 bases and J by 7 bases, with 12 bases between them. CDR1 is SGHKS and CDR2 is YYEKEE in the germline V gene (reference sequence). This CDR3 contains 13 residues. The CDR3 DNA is TGTGCCAGCAGCCCCCCCGCGGGGAATGAGCAGTTCTTC. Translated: CASSPPAGNEQFF.

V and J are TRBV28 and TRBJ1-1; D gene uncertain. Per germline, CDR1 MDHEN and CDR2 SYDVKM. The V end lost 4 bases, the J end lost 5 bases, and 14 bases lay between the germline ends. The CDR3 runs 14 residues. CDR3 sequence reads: CASSSDIGRTEAFF. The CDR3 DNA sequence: TGTGCCAGCAGTTCCGACATCGGTAGGACTGAAGCTTTCTTT.

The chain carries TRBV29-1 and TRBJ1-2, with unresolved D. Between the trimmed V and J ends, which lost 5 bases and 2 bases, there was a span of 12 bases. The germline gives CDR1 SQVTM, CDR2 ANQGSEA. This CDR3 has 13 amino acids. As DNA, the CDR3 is TGCAGCGTTTGGGGAGGGATAAACTATGGCTACACCTTC. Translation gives CSVWGGINYGYTF.

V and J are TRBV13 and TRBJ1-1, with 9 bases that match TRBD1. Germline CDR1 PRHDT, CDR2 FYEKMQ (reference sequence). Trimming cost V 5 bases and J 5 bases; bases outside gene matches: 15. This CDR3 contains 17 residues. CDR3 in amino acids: CASSLRISYRGLTEAFF. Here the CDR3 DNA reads TGTGCCAGCAGCCTACGCATAAGCTACAGGGGGCTGACTGAAGCTTTCTTT. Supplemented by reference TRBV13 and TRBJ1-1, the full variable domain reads AAGVIQSPRHLIKEKRETATLKCYPIPRHDTVYWYQQGPGQDPQFLISFYEKMQSDKGSIPDRFSAQQFSDYHSELNMSSLELGDSALYFCASSLRISYRGLTEAFFGQGTRLTVV.

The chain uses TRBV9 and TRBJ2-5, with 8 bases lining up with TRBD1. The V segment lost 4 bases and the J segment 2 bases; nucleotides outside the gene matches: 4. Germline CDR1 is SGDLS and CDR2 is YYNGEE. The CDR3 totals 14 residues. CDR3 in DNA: TGTGCCAGCAGCCCCAGGGACAGGCAAGAGACCCAGTACTTC. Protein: CASSPRDRQETQYF.

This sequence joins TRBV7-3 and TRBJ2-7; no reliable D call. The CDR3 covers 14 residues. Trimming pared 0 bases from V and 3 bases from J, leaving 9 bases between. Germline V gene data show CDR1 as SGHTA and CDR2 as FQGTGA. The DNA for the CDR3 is TGTGCCAGCAGCTTAACGCCAGGAAGCTACGAGCAGTACTTC. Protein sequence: CASSLTPGSYEQYF. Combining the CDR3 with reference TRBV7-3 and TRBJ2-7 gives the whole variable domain GAGVSQTPSNKVTEKGKYVELRCDPISGHTALYWYRQSLGQGPEFLIYFQGTGAADDSGLPNDRFFAVRPEGSVSTLKIQRTERGDSAVYLCASSLTPGSYEQYFGPGTRLTVT.

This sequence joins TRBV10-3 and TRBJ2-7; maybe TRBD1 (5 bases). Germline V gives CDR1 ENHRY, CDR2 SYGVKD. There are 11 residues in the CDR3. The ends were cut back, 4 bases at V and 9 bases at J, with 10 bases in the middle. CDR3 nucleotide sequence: TGTGCCATCAGTGGGGGCCACGGGCAGTACTTC. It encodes CAISGGHGQYF.

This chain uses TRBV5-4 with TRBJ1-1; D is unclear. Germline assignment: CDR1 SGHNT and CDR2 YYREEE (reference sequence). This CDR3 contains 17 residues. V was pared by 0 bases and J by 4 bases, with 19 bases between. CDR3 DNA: TGTGCCAGCAGCTTGGGGTTTGCTGGGCGGGGAAGCACTGAAGCTTTCTTT. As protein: CASSLGFAGRGSTEAFF.